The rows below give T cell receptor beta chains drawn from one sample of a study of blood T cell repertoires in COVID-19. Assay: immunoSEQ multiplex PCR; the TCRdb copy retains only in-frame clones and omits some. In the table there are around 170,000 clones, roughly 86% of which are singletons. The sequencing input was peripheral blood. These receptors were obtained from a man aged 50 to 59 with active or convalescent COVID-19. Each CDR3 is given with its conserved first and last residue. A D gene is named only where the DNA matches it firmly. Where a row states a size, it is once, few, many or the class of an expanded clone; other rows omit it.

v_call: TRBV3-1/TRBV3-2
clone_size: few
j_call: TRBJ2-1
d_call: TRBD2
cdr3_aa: CASSITSGTSGGARRNEQFF
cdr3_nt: TGTGCCAGCAGTATTACTTCCGGGACTAGCGGGGGGGCTAGGAGGAATGAGCAGTTCTTC

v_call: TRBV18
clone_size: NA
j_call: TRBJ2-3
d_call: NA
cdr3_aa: CASSLARVHTQYF
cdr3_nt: TGTGCCAGCTCACTCGCCAGGGTCCATACGCAGTATTTT

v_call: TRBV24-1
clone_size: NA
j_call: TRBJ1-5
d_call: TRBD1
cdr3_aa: CATTSGTGPNQPQHF
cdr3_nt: TGTGCCACCACCTCCGGGACAGGGCCCAATCAGCCCCAGCATTTT

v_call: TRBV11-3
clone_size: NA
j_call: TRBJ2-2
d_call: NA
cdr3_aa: CASSLAVVMSGELFF
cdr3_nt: TGTGCCAGCAGCTTAGCGGTGGTAATGTCCGGGGAGCTGTTTTTT

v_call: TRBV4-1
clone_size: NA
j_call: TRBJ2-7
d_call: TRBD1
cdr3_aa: CASSQVMGQGTAYEQYF
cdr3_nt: TGCGCCAGCAGCCAAGTGATGGGACAGGGGACGGCCTACGAGCAGTACTTC

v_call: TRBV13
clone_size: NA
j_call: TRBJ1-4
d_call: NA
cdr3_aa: CASSTGGKISTNEKLFF
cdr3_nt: TGTGCCAGCTCTACGGGGGGCAAAATATCAACTAATGAAAAACTGTTTTTT

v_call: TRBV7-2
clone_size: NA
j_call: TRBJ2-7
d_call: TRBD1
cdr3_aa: CASSPDRGTSYEQYF
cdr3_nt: TGTGCCAGCAGCCCGGACAGGGGGACATCCTACGAGCAGTACTTC

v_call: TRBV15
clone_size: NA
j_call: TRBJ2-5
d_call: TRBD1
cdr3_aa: CATAVSPGQLQETQYF
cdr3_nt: TGTGCCACCGCGGTATCTCCGGGACAGCTACAAGAGACCCAGTACTTC

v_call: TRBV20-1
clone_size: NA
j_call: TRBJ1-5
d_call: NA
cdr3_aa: CSASRGQPQHF
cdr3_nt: TGCAGTGCTAGTCGGGGACAGCCCCAGCATTTT

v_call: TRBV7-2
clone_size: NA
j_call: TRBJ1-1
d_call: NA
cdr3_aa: CASSFKKNTEAFF
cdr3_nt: TGTGCCAGCAGCTTCAAAAAGAACACTGAAGCTTTCTTT

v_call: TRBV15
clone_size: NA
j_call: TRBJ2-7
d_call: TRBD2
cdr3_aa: CATSRDMASGRYEQYF
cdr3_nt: TGTGCCACCAGCAGAGATATGGCGAGCGGGAGGTACGAGCAGTACTTC

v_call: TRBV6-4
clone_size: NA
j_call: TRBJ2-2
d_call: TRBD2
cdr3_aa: CASSSGGYDTGELFF
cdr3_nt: TGTGCCAGCAGCAGCGGGGGGTACGACACCGGGGAGCTGTTTTTT

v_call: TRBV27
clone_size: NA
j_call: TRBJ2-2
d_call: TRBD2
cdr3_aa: CATLRTSGKLRELFF
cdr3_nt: TGTGCCACATTGCGGACTAGCGGGAAGTTAAGGGAGCTGTTTTTT

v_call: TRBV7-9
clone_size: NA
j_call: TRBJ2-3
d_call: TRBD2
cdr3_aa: CASSRTSGTYTDTQYF
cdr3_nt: TGTGCCAGCAGCCGGACTAGCGGAACATACACAGATACGCAGTATTTT

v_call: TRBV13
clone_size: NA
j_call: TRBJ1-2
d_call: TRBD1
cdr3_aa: CASSSGQGAPYGYTF
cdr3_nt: TGTGCCAGCAGCTCGGGACAGGGGGCTCCCTATGGCTACACCTTC

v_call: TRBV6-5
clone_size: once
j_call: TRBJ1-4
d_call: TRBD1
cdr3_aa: CASSPTGPNEKLFF
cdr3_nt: TGTGCCAGCAGTCCGACAGGGCCTAATGAAAAACTGTTTTTT

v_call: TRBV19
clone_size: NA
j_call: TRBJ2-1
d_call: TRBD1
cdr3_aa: CASSSQGAYNEQFF
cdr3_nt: TGTGCCAGTAGTTCGCAGGGGGCCTACAATGAGCAGTTCTTC

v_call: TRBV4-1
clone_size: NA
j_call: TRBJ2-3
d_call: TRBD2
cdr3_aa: CASRELAGLSEQYF
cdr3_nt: TGCGCCAGTCGCGAACTAGCGGGGTTGTCGGAGCAGTATTTT

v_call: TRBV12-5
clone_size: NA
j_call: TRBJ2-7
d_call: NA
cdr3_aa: CASGPEPGYEQYF
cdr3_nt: TGTGCTAGTGGTCCCGAACCGGGATACGAGCAGTACTTC